This T cell receptor (beta chain) emerged from a study of blood T cell repertoires in COVID-19. Study information: Whether acute or convalescent, the COVID-19 samples came from the United States, Italy and Spain.

Donors were grouped by their self-reported clinical history. Assay: immunoSEQ multiplex PCR; the TCRdb copy retains only in-frame clones and omits some. Here the sample spans 150,000 to 200,000 clones, about 88% being singletons. Per the germline V gene, CDR1 is MNHEY and CDR2 is SVGAGI. The CDR3 covers 15 residues. The V and J ends lost 6 bases and 3 bases, in that order; junction bases with no gene match: 10. The source of this sequence is a woman between 18 and 29 years old who had recovered from COVID-19. The chain uses TRBV6-5 and TRBJ1-1; 7 nucleotides agree with TRBD1. Sequenced: PBMCs or T cells enriched from blood (not recorded which). The CDR3 nucleotides are TGTGCCAGCAGGAGGGAGACAGGGAGTTACACTGAAGCTTTCTTT. Protein product: CASRRETGSYTEAFF.